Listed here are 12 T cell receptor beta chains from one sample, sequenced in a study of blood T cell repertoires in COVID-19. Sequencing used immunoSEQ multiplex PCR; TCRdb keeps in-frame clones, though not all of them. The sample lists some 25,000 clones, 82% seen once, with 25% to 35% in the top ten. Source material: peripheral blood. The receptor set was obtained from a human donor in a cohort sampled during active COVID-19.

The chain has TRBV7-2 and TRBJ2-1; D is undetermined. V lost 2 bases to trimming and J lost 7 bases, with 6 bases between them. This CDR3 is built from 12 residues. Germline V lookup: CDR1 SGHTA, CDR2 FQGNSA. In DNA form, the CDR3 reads TGTGCCAGCAGCTTACTAAGAAATGAGCAGTTCTTC. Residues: CASSLLRNEQFF. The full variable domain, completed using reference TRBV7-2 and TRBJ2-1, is GAGVSQSPSNKVTEKGKDVELRCDPISGHTALYWYRQSLGQGLEFLIYFQGNSAPDKSGLPSDRFSAERTGGSVSTLTIQRTQQEDSAVYLCASSLLRNEQFFGPGTRLTVL.

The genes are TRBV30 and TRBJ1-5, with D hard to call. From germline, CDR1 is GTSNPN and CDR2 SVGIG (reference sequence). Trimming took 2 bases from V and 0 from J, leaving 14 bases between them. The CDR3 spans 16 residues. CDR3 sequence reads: CAWSTGIAYSNQPQHF. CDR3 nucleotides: TGTGCCTGGAGTACGGGGATTGCGTATAGCAATCAGCCCCAGCATTTT.

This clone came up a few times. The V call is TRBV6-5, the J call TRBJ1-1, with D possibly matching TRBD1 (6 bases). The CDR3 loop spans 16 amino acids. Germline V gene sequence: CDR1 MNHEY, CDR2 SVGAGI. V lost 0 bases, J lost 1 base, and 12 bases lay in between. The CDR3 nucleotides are TGTGCCAGCAGTTACTCGACTCAGGGGACGAACACTGAAGCTTTCTTT. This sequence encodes CASSYSTQGTNTEAFF.

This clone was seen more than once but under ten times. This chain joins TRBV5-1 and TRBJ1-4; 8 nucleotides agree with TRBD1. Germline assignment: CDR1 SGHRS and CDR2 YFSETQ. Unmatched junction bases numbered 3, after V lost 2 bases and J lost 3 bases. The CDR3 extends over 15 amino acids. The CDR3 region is CASSFGTGPNEKLFF. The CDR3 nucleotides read TGCGCCAGCAGCTTTGGGACAGGTCCTAATGAAAAACTGTTTTTT.

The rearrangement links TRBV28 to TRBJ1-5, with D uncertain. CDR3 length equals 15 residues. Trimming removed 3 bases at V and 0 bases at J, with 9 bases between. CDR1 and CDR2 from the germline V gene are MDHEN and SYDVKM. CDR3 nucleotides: TGTGCCAGCAGTTTCGGGGTCGGTAGCAATCAGCCCCAGCATTTT. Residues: CASSFGVGSNQPQHF.

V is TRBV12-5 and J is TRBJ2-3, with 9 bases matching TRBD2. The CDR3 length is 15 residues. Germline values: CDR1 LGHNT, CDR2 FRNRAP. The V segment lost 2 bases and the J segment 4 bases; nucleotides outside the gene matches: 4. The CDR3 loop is CASGLPAGGADTQYF. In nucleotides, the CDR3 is TGTGCTAGTGGTTTGCCAGCGGGGGGCGCAGATACGCAGTATTTT.

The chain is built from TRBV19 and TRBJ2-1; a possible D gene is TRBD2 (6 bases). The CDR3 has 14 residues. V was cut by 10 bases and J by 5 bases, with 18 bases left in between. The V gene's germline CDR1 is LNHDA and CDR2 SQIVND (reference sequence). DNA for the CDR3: TGTGCCATCGAGGCCCCGGGACTCAACAATGAGCAGTTCTTC. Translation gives CAIEAPGLNNEQFF.

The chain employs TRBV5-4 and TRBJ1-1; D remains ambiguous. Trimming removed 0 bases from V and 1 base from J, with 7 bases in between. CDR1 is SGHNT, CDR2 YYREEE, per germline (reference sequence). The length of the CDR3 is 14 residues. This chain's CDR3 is CASSLGLSNTEAFF. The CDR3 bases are TGTGCCAGCAGCTTGGGACTTTCGAACACTGAAGCTTTCTTT.

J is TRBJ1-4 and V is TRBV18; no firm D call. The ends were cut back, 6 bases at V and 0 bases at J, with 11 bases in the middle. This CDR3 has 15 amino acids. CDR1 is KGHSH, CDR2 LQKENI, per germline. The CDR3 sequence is CASSLDAATNEKLFF. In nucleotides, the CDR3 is TGTGCCAGCTCGCTCGACGCGGCAACTAATGAAAAACTGTTTTTT.

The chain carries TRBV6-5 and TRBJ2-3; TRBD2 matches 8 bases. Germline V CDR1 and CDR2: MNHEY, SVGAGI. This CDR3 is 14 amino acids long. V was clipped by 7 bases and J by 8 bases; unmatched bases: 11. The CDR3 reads CASTGHGRGATQYF. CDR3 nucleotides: TGTGCCAGCACGGGCCACGGGAGGGGAGCTACGCAGTATTTT.

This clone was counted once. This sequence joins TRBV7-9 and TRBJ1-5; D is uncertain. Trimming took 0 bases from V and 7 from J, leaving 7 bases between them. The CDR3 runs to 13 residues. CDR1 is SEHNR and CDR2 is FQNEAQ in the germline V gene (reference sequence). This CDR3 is CASSLAGSQPQHF. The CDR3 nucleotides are TGTGCCAGCAGCTTAGCCGGGTCCCAGCCCCAGCATTTT.

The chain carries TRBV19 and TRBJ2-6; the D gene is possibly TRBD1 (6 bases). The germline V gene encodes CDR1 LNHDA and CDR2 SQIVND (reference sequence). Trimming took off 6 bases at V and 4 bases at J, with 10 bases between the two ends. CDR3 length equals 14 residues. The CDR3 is CASRSGAGANVLTF. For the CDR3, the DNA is TGTGCCAGTAGGTCAGGGGCAGGGGCCAACGTCCTGACTTTC.